The clone carrying this T cell receptor (beta chain) occurred once. Libraries were prepared by immunoSEQ multiplex PCR; TCRdb keeps only in-frame clonotypes and omits some of them. The table lists some 110,000 clones, approximately 93% of them singletons. The sample is drawn from a study of T cell responses to AZD1222 COVID-19 vaccine. The CDR3 is 15 residues long. With 5 bases removed from V and 4 bases from J, the gap between germline ends came to 17 bases. Germline V lookup: CDR1 ENHRY, CDR2 SYGVKD. The receptor comes from an adult in good health. The chain joins TRBV10-3 to TRBJ2-5; tentative D call: TRBD1 (6 bases). The sequencing used peripheral blood, collected on day 0 of AZD1222 vaccination. CDR3 bases: TGTGCCATCAGTCGTACCACAGGGTCGGGAGAGACCCAGTACTTC. The encoded protein is CAISRTTGSGETQYF.